This T cell receptor (beta chain) emerged from a study of T cell repertoires in cytomegalovirus infection. TCRdb processed the reads anew with MiXCR; each CDR3 protein has one entry. This table has around 240,000 distinct CDR3 sequences, roughly 23% appearing once. Germline assignment: CDR1 SEHNR and CDR2 FQNEAQ (reference sequence). The CDR3 length is 16 residues. V was pared by 5 bases and J by 2 bases, with 16 bases between. The TCR was taken from a human donor in good health (CMV status not recorded). Some clones in this sample may be carry-over from other donors' samples. Sequencing used CD8+ T cells from PBMCs. V is TRBV7-9 and J is TRBJ2-1; a possible D gene is TRBD2 (5 bases). CDR3 sequence reads: CASSPGGQTPYNEQFF. In DNA, the CDR3 is TGTGCCAGCAGCCCCGGAGGCCAAACCCCCTACAATGAGCAGTTCTTC.